A selection of T cell receptor beta chains follows, all from one sample in a study of T cells after yellow fever vaccination. TCRdb recomputed calls from the 5' RACE reads with MiXCR, one row per CDR3 protein. The data hold hundreds of thousands of distinct CDR3 sequences, with just over 20% observed a single time. The sample consisted of PBMCs, taken approximately 20 days after the first yellow fever vaccination. The receptors here all came from a man between 18 and 29 years old who received the YFV17D yellow fever vaccine. The CDR3 runs from the conserved cysteine through the conserved F or W. D genes are given only for firm matches. Rows give clone size only sometimes, using once, few, many, or a class for an expanded clone.

v_call	j_call	clone_size	d_call	cdr3_aa	cdr3_nt
TRBV20-1	TRBJ1-6	NA	NA	CSAAGLLNSPLHF	TGCAGTGCCGCGGGACTCCTAAATTCACCCCTCCACTTT
TRBV7-3	TRBJ2-1	few	TRBD2	CASSLRGLAGEQFF	TGTGCCAGCAGCCTCCGCGGCCTAGCGGGTGAGCAGTTCTTC
TRBV10-3	TRBJ2-3	NA	TRBD1	CAIRGTGDDTQYF	TGTGCCATCAGGGGGACAGGGGATGATACGCAGTATTTT
TRBV5-1	TRBJ2-2	NA	NA	CASRSDRNTGELFF	TGCGCCAGCAGGTCGGACAGAAACACCGGGGAGCTGTTTTTT
TRBV3-1	TRBJ2-5	few	NA	CASSQDPRRSRGAMETQYF	TGTGCCAGCAGCCAAGATCCCCGTCGCAGTCGGGGGGCAATGGAGACCCAGTACTTC
TRBV6-2/TRBV6-3	TRBJ2-1	few	NA	CASTPASSYNEQFF	TGTGCCAGCACCCCAGCATCCTCCTACAATGAGCAGTTCTTC
TRBV3-1	TRBJ1-4	NA	TRBD1	CATQGRDRDEKLFF	TGTGCCACGCAAGGCCGGGACAGGGATGAAAAACTGTTTTTT
TRBV25-1	TRBJ2-1	NA	NA	CASSAWGQQFF	TGTGCCAGCAGTGCGTGGGGCCAGCAGTTCTTC
TRBV24-1	TRBJ2-1	few	TRBD1	CATSESTGSSYNEQFF	TGTGCCACCAGTGAATCGACAGGGAGCTCCTACAATGAGCAGTTCTTC
TRBV28	TRBJ2-3	NA	NA	CASRDRPNTDTQYF	TGTGCCAGCAGAGATCGGCCTAACACAGATACGCAGTATTTT
TRBV4-1	TRBJ2-2	NA	TRBD1	CASSHPQDRILANTGELFF	TGCGCCAGCAGCCATCCCCAGGACAGGATTCTTGCGAACACCGGGGAGCTGTTTTTT
TRBV7-2	TRBJ2-3	few	NA	CASSPGGGRPRTDTQYF	TGTGCCAGCAGCCCCGGTGGAGGGAGGCCTCGCACAGATACGCAGTATTTT
TRBV7-9	TRBJ2-5	NA	NA	CASSLYQLTYQETQYF	TGTGCCAGCAGCTTATACCAGTTGACGTACCAAGAGACCCAGTACTTC
TRBV29-1	TRBJ2-7	NA	NA	CSVEDGRGLHEQYF	TGCAGCGTTGAAGATGGGAGGGGGCTCCACGAGCAGTACTTC
TRBV5-8	TRBJ2-5	NA	NA	CASSSGRRGAETQYF	TGTGCCAGCAGCTCGGGAAGGAGGGGCGCAGAGACCCAGTACTTC
TRBV6-5	TRBJ1-6	once	NA	CASSYWTDDSPLHF	TGTGCCAGCAGTTATTGGACAGACGATTCACCCCTCCACTTT
TRBV4-3	TRBJ2-2	NA	NA	CASSQLSERPGELFF	TGCGCCAGCAGCCAACTCTCAGAAAGGCCCGGGGAGCTGTTTTTT
TRBV4-1	TRBJ2-5	NA	NA	CASSPLFSWETQYF	TGCGCCAGCAGCCCCCTCTTCAGTTGGGAGACCCAGTACTTC
TRBV20-1	TRBJ2-2	few	NA	CSASPGANTGELFF	TGCAGTGCTAGCCCGGGGGCGAACACCGGGGAGCTGTTTTTT
TRBV4-3	TRBJ2-2	once	NA	CASSQSPDTGELFF	TGCGCCAGCAGCCAATCGCCGGACACCGGGGAGCTGTTTTTT
TRBV4-2	TRBJ2-5	NA	NA	CASSQGSYGSREETQYF	TGTGCCAGCAGCCAAGGGAGTTACGGCAGCAGAGAAGAGACCCAGTACTTC
TRBV4-3	TRBJ1-2	few	NA	CASSQVWGGEGENYGYTF	TGCGCCAGCAGCCAAGTGTGGGGGGGCGAAGGGGAAAACTATGGCTACACCTTC
TRBV2	TRBJ1-6	NA	NA	CASSEFPPPLHF	TGTGCCAGCAGTGAATTCCCGCCACCCCTCCACTTT
TRBV28	TRBJ1-6	NA	NA	CAVTRTAYNSPLHF	TGTGCGGTGACCCGGACAGCCTATAATTCACCCCTCCACTTT
TRBV12-3/TRBV12-4	TRBJ2-2	NA	NA	CASSLGGGWNTGELFF	TGTGCCAGCAGTTTAGGAGGGGGGTGGAACACCGGGGAGCTGTTTTTT
TRBV4-2	TRBJ2-1	NA	TRBD2	CASSQDGLAGYDEQFF	TGTGCCAGCAGCCAAGATGGACTAGCGGGTTATGATGAGCAGTTCTTC
TRBV7-9	TRBJ2-3	NA	NA	CASSLDRSSDTQYF	TGTGCCAGCAGCTTAGATCGGTCGTCAGATACGCAGTATTTT
TRBV4-2	TRBJ2-1	NA	NA	CASSQDPDFYNEQFF	TGTGCCAGCAGCCAAGATCCGGATTTCTACAATGAGCAGTTCTTC
TRBV29-1	TRBJ2-5	NA	NA	CSVDGDIQETQYF	TGCAGCGTTGACGGGGATATCCAGGAGACCCAGTACTTC
TRBV30	TRBJ1-1	few	NA	CAWSEQFKARTRWGTEAFF	TGTGCCTGGAGTGAACAGTTTAAGGCCAGGACGAGATGGGGCACTGAAGCTTTCTTT
TRBV12-3/TRBV12-4	TRBJ1-5	few	TRBD1	CASRTGTGGQPQHF	TGTGCCAGCAGAACCGGGACAGGGGGTCAGCCCCAGCATTTT
TRBV5-1	TRBJ2-3	few	TRBD1	CASSLQDRRADTQYF	TGCGCCAGCAGCCTACAGGACAGGCGCGCAGATACGCAGTATTTT
TRBV18	TRBJ1-5	few	TRBD1	CASSWGRGRQFRNQPQHF	TGTGCCAGCTCATGGGGCAGGGGGCGTCAGTTTCGCAATCAGCCCCAGCATTTT
TRBV20-1	TRBJ1-4	NA	NA	CSACPDGENEKLFF	TGCAGTGCTTGCCCGGACGGGGAAAATGAAAAACTGTTTTTT
TRBV3-1	TRBJ1-5	few	NA	CASSQSTFGQPQHF	TGTGCCAGCAGCCAATCTACGTTTGGGCAGCCCCAGCATTTT
TRBV15	TRBJ1-2	few	NA	CATSRNTGTPYGYTF	TGTGCCACCAGCAGGAATACCGGGACACCTTATGGCTACACCTTC
TRBV12-3/TRBV12-4	TRBJ2-1	few	TRBD2	CASSLSGGAVNEQFF	TGTGCCAGCAGCCTTAGCGGGGGGGCAGTAAATGAGCAGTTCTTC
TRBV29-1	TRBJ2-5	NA	TRBD2	CSVEGWTDPTSGGAETQYF	TGCAGCGTTGAAGGGTGGACAGACCCGACTAGCGGGGGGGCAGAGACCCAGTACTTC
TRBV12-1	TRBJ1-1	once	NA	CASSLAGDKKHTEAFF	TGTGCCAGCAGCTTGGCAGGGGACAAGAAGCACACTGAAGCTTTCTTT
TRBV20-1	TRBJ2-7	few	TRBD2	CSASRTSGGSSYEQYF	TGCAGTGCTAGCAGGACTAGCGGGGGATCCTCCTACGAGCAGTACTTC
TRBV6-5	TRBJ1-3	few	NA	CASSYRPPQAGTIYF	TGTGCCAGCAGTTACCGGCCCCCCCAAGCGGGAACCATATATTTT
TRBV10-3	TRBJ2-3	many	TRBD2	CASGGPSTDTQYF	TGTGCCAGCGGGGGACCTAGCACAGATACGCAGTATTTT
TRBV7-2	TRBJ2-7	NA	TRBD1	CASSFLGQPYHEF	TGTGCCAGCAGCTTCCTGGGACAGCCCTACCACGAGTTC
TRBV7-9	TRBJ1-1	NA	NA	CASSPSLLNTEAFF	TGTGCCAGCAGCCCCTCTCTACTGAACACTGAAGCTTTCTTT
TRBV6-2/TRBV6-3	TRBJ1-1	NA	TRBD1	CASRLPGQGKGAFF	TGTGCCAGCAGACTGCCGGGACAGGGGAAGGGGGCTTTCTTT
TRBV2	TRBJ1-2	few	NA	CASIVATHYGYTF	TGTGCCAGCATTGTTGCAACCCACTATGGCTACACCTTC
TRBV12-3/TRBV12-4	TRBJ2-5	NA	TRBD1	CASRNSGQGAKTQYF	TGTGCCAGCAGGAACTCGGGACAGGGGGCGAAGACCCAGTACTTC
TRBV2	TRBJ2-1	NA	NA	CASSGQGHYNEQFF	TGTGCCAGCAGTGGGCAGGGCCACTACAATGAGCAGTTCTTC
TRBV7-2	TRBJ2-2	few	NA	CASSLFNTGELFF	TGTGCCAGCAGCTTATTTAACACCGGGGAGCTGTTTTTT
TRBV20-1	TRBJ2-3	NA	NA	CSASGADTQYF	TGCAGTGCTAGCGGGGCAGATACGCAGTATTTT